Many counts were recorded for the clone carrying this T cell receptor (beta chain). What it binds is unknown. This entry is derived from a study of T cells after yellow fever vaccination. Template switching by 5'RACE produced TCR cDNA, adding a universal primer site and UMIs. TCRdb used MiXCR to reprocess the 5' RACE reads, holding one entry per CDR3 protein. The sample gives 300,000 to 350,000 distinct CDR3 sequences, almost 4% of which show up once; more than 20% is in the top ten. Trimming took 3 bases from V and 4 from J, leaving 12 bases between them. The CDR3 loop spans 15 amino acids. Germline V gene lookup returns CDR1 MNHEY and CDR2 SVGAGI. General study findings and limits: Post-booster repertoires again held most primary-vaccination clones (approximately 96% CD4, 88% CD8). The secondary response peaked faster, at day 5 versus 15, but was weaker.

V gene TRBV6-5 combines with J gene TRBJ2-2; a weak D match, TRBD1 (5 bases). Sequences were derived from PBMCs, sampled 5 days after the yellow fever booster vaccination. The clonotype originates from a man aged 18 to 29 who received the YFV17D yellow fever vaccine. The CDR3 loop is CASSYRSGPTGELFF. In DNA, the CDR3 is TGTGCCAGCAGTTATAGGTCAGGGCCCACCGGGGAGCTGTTTTTT.